The T cell receptor beta chain described here comes from a study of spatial heterogeneity in lung cancer. V was clipped by 8 bases and J by 3 bases; unmatched bases: 3. This CDR3 comprises 13 residues. Per germline, CDR1 MNHEY and CDR2 SVGEGT. This sample's time point: sample taken at primary tumor resection. The study sequenced unsorted whole RNA from tumor, nontumor lung or frozen PBMC. Around 70 TRACERx patients with early, untreated non-small cell lung cancer donated samples. Many counts were recorded for this clonotype. TCRdb ran MiXCR on the 5' RACE reads and lists one entry per CDR3 protein. Of about 26,000 distinct CDR3 sequences in the sample, more than 10% were seen once.

Material: PBMCs, obtained at surgery. The rearrangement joins TRBV6-2 or TRBV6-3 to TRBJ1-2; 10 nucleotides agree with TRBD1. The clonotype was recovered from a female donor with early-stage non-small cell lung cancer. CDR3 bases: TGTGCCAGCCTGACAGGGGGCGACTATGGCTACACCTTC. Protein: CASLTGGDYGYTF.